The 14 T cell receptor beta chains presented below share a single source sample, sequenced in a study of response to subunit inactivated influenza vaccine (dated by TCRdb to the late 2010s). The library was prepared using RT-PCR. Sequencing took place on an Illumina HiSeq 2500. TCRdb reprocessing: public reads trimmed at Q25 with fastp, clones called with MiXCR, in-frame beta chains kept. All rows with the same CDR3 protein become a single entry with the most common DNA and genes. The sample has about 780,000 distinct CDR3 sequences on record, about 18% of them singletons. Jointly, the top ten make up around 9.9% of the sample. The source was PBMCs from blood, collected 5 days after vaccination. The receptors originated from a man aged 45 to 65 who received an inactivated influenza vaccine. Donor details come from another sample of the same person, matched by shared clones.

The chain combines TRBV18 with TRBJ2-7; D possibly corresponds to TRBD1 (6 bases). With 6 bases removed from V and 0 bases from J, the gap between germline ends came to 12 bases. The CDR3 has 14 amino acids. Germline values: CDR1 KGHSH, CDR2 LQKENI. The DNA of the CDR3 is TGTGCCAGCTCGTGGGACACCCACTCCTACGAGCAGTACTTC. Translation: CASSWDTHSYEQYF.

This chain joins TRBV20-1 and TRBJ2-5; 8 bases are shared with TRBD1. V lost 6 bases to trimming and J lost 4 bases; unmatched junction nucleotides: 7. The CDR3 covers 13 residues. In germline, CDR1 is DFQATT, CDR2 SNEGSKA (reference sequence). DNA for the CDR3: TGCAGTGCAGTCCAGGGGGCTAGAGAGACCCAGTACTTC. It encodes CSAVQGARETQYF.

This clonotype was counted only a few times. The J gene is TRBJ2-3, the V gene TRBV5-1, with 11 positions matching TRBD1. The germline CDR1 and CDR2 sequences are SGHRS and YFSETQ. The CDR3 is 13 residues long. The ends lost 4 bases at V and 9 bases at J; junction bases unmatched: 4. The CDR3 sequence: CASSKGQGDTQYF. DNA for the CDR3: TGCGCCAGCAGCAAGGGACAGGGGGACACGCAGTATTTT.

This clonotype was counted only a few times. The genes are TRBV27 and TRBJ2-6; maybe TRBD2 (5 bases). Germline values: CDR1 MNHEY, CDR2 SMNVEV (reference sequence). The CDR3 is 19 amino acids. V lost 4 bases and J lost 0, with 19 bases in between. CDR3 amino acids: CASSSPARERGSGANVLTF. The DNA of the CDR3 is TGTGCCAGCAGTTCCCCGGCGAGGGAGAGAGGCTCTGGGGCCAACGTCCTGACTTTC.

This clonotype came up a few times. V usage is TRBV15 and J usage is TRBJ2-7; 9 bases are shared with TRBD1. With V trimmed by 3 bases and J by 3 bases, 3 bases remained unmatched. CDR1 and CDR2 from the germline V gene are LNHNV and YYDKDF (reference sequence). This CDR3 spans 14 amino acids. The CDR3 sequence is CATSRDRGVYEQYF. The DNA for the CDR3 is TGTGCCACCAGCAGGGACAGGGGCGTCTACGAGCAGTACTTC.

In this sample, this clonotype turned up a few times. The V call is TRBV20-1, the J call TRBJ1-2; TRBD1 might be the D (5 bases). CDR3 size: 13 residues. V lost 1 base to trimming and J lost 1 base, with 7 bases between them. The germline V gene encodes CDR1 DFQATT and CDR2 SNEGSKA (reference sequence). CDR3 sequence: CSARAGINYGYTF. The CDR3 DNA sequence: TGCAGTGCTAGAGCAGGGATTAACTATGGCTACACCTTC.

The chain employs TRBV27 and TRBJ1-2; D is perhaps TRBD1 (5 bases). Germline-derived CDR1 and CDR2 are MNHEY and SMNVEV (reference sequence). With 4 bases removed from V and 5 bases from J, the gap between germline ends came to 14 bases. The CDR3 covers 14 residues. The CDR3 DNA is TGTGCCAGCAGTTCCACCCAGACAGCGTATGGCTACACCTTC. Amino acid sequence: CASSSTQTAYGYTF.

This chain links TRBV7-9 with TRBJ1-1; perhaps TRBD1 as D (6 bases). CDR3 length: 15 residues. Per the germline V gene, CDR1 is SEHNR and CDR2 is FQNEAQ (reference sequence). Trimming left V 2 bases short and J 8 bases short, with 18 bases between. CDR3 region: CASSLFQGTSLEAFF. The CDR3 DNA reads TGTGCCAGCAGCTTATTTCAGGGGACCAGCCTCGAAGCTTTCTTT.

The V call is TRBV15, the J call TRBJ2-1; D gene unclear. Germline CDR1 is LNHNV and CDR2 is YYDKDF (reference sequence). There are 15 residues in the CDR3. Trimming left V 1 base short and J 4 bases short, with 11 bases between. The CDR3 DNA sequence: TGTGCCACCAGCAGAGGATCGGGTTTATACAATGAGCAGTTCTTC. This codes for CATSRGSGLYNEQFF.

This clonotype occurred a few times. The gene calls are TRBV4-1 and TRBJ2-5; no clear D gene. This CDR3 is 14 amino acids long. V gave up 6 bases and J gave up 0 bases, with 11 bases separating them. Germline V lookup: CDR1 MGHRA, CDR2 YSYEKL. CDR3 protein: CASSQTPDQETQYF. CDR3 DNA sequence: TGCGCCAGCAGTCAGACCCCCGACCAAGAGACCCAGTACTTC.

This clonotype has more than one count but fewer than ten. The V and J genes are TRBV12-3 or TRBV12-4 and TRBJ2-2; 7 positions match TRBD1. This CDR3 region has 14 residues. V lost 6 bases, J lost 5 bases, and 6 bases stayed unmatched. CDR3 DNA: TGTGCCAGCAGGGCCGGGACAGTGACCGGGGAGCTGTTTTTT. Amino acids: CASRAGTVTGELFF.

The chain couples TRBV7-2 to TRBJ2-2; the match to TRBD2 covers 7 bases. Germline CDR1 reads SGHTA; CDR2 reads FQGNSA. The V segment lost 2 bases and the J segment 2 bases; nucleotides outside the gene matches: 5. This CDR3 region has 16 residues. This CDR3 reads CASSLNGLVNTGELFF. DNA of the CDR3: TGTGCCAGCAGCTTAAACGGACTAGTAAACACCGGGGAGCTGTTTTTT.

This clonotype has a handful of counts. Here the CDR3 DNA reads TGCAGCGTTACCGGGTTCCACTCTGGAAACACCATATATTTT. Encoded protein: CSVTGFHSGNTIYF. The chain employs TRBV29-1 and TRBJ1-3; D unclear. CDR1 and CDR2 from the germline V gene are SQVTM and ANQGSEA. The CDR3 runs to 14 residues. Trimming took 5 bases from V and 0 from J, leaving 11 bases between them.

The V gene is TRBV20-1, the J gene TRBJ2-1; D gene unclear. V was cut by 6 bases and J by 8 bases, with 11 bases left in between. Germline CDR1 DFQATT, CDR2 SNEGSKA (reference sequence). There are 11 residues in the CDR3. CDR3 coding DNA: TGCAGTGCAACGAGGACGTATGAGCAGTTCTTC. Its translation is CSATRTYEQFF.